The 9 T cell receptor beta chains given below trace back to one sample, sequenced in a study of T cell changes during pregnancy in multiple sclerosis (dated by TCRdb to the late 2010s). Receptors were amplified or captured by the immunoSEQ multiplex PCR assay. The clones in this table, taken by TCRdb from immuneACCESS, are in-frame only. Not every clone is retained; where verified, under half of the shortfall comes from an unresolved V gene, and the cause of the rest is unknown. The sample contains tens of thousands of clones, about nine tenths of them found a single time. The ten largest clonotypes hold about 0.7% of the sample. Sample: peripheral blood, taken in the third trimester of pregnancy. These receptors came from a female donor in good health, enrolled as a control in a pregnancy study.

The chain couples TRBV5-4 to TRBJ2-7, with 7 bases matching TRBD1. CDR3 length equals 15 residues. Trimming at V came to 3 bases and at J to 3 bases, leaving 9 bases not matched to a gene. Germline CDR1 is SGHNT and CDR2 is YYREEE (reference sequence). CDR3 protein: CASSSGPGGDYEQYF. Here the CDR3 DNA reads TGTGCCAGCAGCTCAGGGCCAGGGGGAGACTACGAGCAGTACTTC.

The CDR3 is CASGGGIGGQGREQYF. For the CDR3, the DNA is TGTGCCAGCGGGGGGGGCATTGGCGGGCAGGGTCGGGAGCAGTACTTC. The chain has TRBV4-2 and TRBJ2-7, with D possibly matching TRBD2 (7 bases). V was cut by 8 bases and J by 7 bases, with 27 bases left in between. Looked up from germline, CDR1 is LGHNA and CDR2 is YNFKEQ. CDR3 length: 16 residues.

This rearrangement joins TRBV7-2 to TRBJ2-7, with 8 bases aligning to TRBD2. Per germline, CDR1 SGHTA and CDR2 FQGNSA. V lost 5 bases and J lost 4; bases outside the gene matches: 7. The CDR3 is made up of 14 amino acids. CDR3 nucleotide sequence: TGTGCCAGCAGCATTAGCGGGATGTATTACGAGCAGTACTTC. Residues: CASSISGMYYEQYF.

The V call is TRBV6-4, the J call TRBJ2-1; 10 positions agree with TRBD1. Germline-derived CDR1 and CDR2 are MRHNA and SNTAGT. The CDR3 contains 18 residues. J lost 2 bases, V lost 6 bases, and 13 bases had no gene match. The CDR3 bases are TGTGCCAGCAGCCGTAGCCGAGGGACAGGGGTGACCTACAATGAGCAGTTCTTC. Encoded protein: CASSRSRGTGVTYNEQFF.

J is TRBJ2-1 and V is TRBV27; possibly TRBD2 for D (7 bases). V was trimmed by 6 bases and J by 0 bases, leaving 12 bases between them. The length of the CDR3 is 15 residues. CDR1 is MNHEY and CDR2 is SMNVEV in the germline V gene (reference sequence). The CDR3 sequence is CASSKGGGSYNEQFF. Here the CDR3 DNA reads TGTGCCAGCAGCAAGGGGGGGGGCTCCTACAATGAGCAGTTCTTC.

This chain links TRBV7-9 with TRBJ1-1; a possible D gene is TRBD1 (6 bases). This CDR3 is built from 13 residues. The V end lost 1 base, the J end lost 11 bases, and 14 bases lay between the germline ends. Germline CDR1 reads SEHNR; CDR2 reads FQNEAQ (reference sequence). The CDR3 DNA reads TGTGCCAGCAGCTTAGATGGGGGGGCTGGGGCTTTCTTT. Amino acid sequence: CASSLDGGAGAFF. The entire variable domain, with the rest obtained from reference TRBV7-9 and TRBJ1-1, is as follows: DTGVSQNPRHKITKRGQNVTFRCDPISEHNRLYWYRQTLGQGPEFLTYFQNEAQLEKSRLLSDRFSAERPKGSFSTLEIQRTEQGDSAMYLCASSLDGGAGAFFGQGTRLTVV.

This chain joins TRBV19 and TRBJ1-1; TRBD1 might be the D (5 bases). The CDR3 has 15 amino acids. The germline V gene encodes CDR1 LNHDA and CDR2 SQIVND (reference sequence). Trimming took off 7 bases at V and 0 bases at J, with 15 bases between the two ends. The DNA for the CDR3 is TGTGCCAGTACTCGACAGACTTCCTTGAACACTGAAGCTTTCTTT. Protein: CASTRQTSLNTEAFF.

This chain uses TRBV7-2 with TRBJ2-3, with D possibly matching TRBD2 (7 bases). V shed 2 bases and J shed 2 bases, with 11 bases lying between them. Germline CDR1 SGHTA, CDR2 FQGNSA. This CDR3 comprises 15 residues. The CDR3 sequence: CASSLRGAFTDTQYF. The CDR3 DNA is TGTGCCAGCAGCTTACGGGGGGCCTTCACAGATACGCAGTATTTT.

The chain has TRBV9 and TRBJ2-3, with a weak D call TRBD1 (6 bases). Germline V CDR1 and CDR2: SGDLS, YYNGEE. Deletions cut 0 bases from V and 3 bases from J, with 14 bases between. The CDR3 sequence is 16 residues long. CDR3 nucleotides: TGTGCCAGCAGCGTAGACCCAGGGACACCTACAGATACGCAGTATTTT. Its translation is CASSVDPGTPTDTQYF.